This note documents a single T cell receptor beta chain sequence. This entry is derived from a study of blood T cell repertoires in COVID-19. Study-wide context: There were acute and convalescent COVID-19 samples, and they came from the United States, Italy and Spain. In each case, the material was cDNA or gDNA derived from T cells, B-cell-depleted T cells, or PBMCs.

CDR1 SGHAT and CDR2 FQNNGV come from the germline V gene. Trimming took 4 bases from V and 4 from J, leaving 14 bases between them. The CDR3 is 15 amino acids. Original methodology: Using reference gene primer amplification, nucleated cell counts were estimated. The repertoire was sequenced with immunoSEQ multiplex PCR; TCRdb's copy has only in-frame clones and lacks some. V, J and clone size reflect that table, while D and trimming were determined from the DNA. The table shows some 450,000 clones, with 85% to 90% occurring only once. Followed longitudinally, the Seattle patients had been enrolled during active infection.

Sequenced: peripheral blood. The origin of this receptor is a man aged 18 to 29 with COVID-19, enrolled during active disease. This chain links TRBV11-2 with TRBJ2-1, with D unresolved. In DNA, the CDR3 is TGTGCCAGCAGCTCCCCCCAGGTGGCGTACAATGAGCAGTTCTTC. It yields the protein CASSSPQVAYNEQFF.